The clone carrying this T cell receptor (beta chain) appeared once. The method was immunoSEQ multiplex PCR; TCRdb's version includes in-frame clones alone and lacks a portion of them. The sample gives some 56,000 clones, roughly 90% of which show up once; approximately 0.6% is in the top ten. This sample stems from a study of T cell changes during pregnancy in multiple sclerosis. The receptor's source is a female donor with multiple sclerosis, enrolled in a pregnancy study. The source was CD4+ T cells from peripheral blood mononuclear cells, collected after pregnancy.

CDR3 sequence reads: CASSQETSGYYSYNEQFF. In DNA, the CDR3 is TGCGCCAGCAGCCAGGAGACTAGCGGATATTACTCCTACAATGAGCAGTTCTTC. The rearrangement uses TRBV4-3 and TRBJ2-1; 9 bases map to TRBD2. The CDR3 is made up of 18 amino acids. Germline trimming cut 3 bases from V and 0 bases from J; bases unmatched to any gene: 9. Germline V lookup: CDR1 LGHNA, CDR2 YSLEER.